This TCR beta chain derives from a study of CD8 T cells in ankylosing spondylitis. Regarding the study as a whole: Blood of patients with ankylosing spondylitis appeared to be characterized by a TCR beta motif of roughly eight highly homologous variants. Within matched ankylosing spondylitis synovial fluid, disease-linked clones were reportedly significantly enriched. In the blood and synovial fluid of reactive arthritis, some motif variants had been previously reported.

It was by quantitative 5'-RACE with molecular barcodes that TCR beta libraries were made. Each CDR3 protein gets one entry after TCRdb re-called the 5' RACE reads with MiXCR. The table records hundreds of thousands of distinct CDR3 sequences, approximately 22% of them present only once. This clonotype was observed a few times. Its antigen remains unidentified. CDR1 and CDR2 from the germline V gene are SEHNR and FQNEAQ (reference sequence). The CDR3 runs 15 residues. V was pared by 3 bases and J by 9 bases, with 6 bases of the junction left unmatched. Sequenced: blood, either unsorted or a sorted T cell fraction (not recorded which). The J gene is TRBJ2-1, the V gene TRBV7-9, with 12 bases lining up with TRBD2. The receptor comes from a male donor with ankylosing spondylitis or in good health (not recorded which). The DNA for the CDR3 is TGTGCCAGCAGCTTTTTAGGACTAGCGGGGACTGAGCAGTTCTTC. Amino acids: CASSFLGLAGTEQFF. The whole variable domain, filled in from reference TRBV7-9 and TRBJ2-1, reads DTGVSQNPRHKITKRGQNVTFRCDPISEHNRLYWYRQTLGQGPEFLTYFQNEAQLEKSRLLSDRFSAERPKGSFSTLEIQRTEQGDSAMYLCASSFLGLAGTEQFFGPGTRLTVL.